This T cell receptor (beta chain) stems from a study of regulatory T cells in long-lasting Graves disease. With iRepertoire HTBI primers and Arm-PCR of CDR3 regions, TCR beta libraries were built. TCRdb recomputed calls from the multiplex PCR reads with MiXCR, one row per CDR3 protein. The data hold about 220,000 distinct CDR3 sequences, with around 20% observed a single time. Time point given: newly diagnosed GD, antithyroid drugs for less than 3 months. Making the TCR library involved RNA that had been extracted from PBMCs. V dropped 9 bases and J dropped 7; count of bases not matched to a gene: 7. Germline V CDR1 and CDR2: SGHTA, FQGNSA. There are 13 residues in the CDR3. These same records also appear under a second study, on T cells in Graves' hyperthyroidism and ophthalmopathy.

The TCR was taken from a woman in her 30s with Graves disease. Specimen: peripheral blood mononuclear cells (PBMCs), collected at new diagnosis, from a patient treated with antithyroid drugs. The V and J genes are TRBV7-2 and TRBJ2-1, with 9 bases that match TRBD2. CDR3 region: CASGGAGGNEQFF. CDR3 sequence (DNA): TGTGCCAGTGGGGGAGCGGGGGGTAATGAGCAGTTCTTC.